A single sample gave rise to the 6 T cell receptor beta chains below, sequenced in a study of blood T cell repertoires in COVID-19. Assay: immunoSEQ multiplex PCR; the TCRdb copy retains only in-frame clones and omits some. The sample lists more than 95,000 clones, 86% seen once, with about 8% in the top ten. What was sequenced was peripheral blood. The receptor set was obtained from a man between 65 and 85 years old who had recovered from COVID-19.

This clone has only one observation. V and J are TRBV3-1 (or the pseudogene TRBV3-2) and TRBJ2-7; D is unclear. This CDR3 spans 14 amino acids. The germline gives CDR1 LGHDT, CDR2 YNNKEL (reference sequence). The V gene lost 1 base and the J gene lost 4 bases, with 11 bases spanning the gap. The CDR3 region has the DNA TGTGCCAGCAGCCAAGTCCCTAGTATGTACGAGCAGTACTTC. The encoded protein is CASSQVPSMYEQYF.

The chain links TRBV3-1 (or the pseudogene TRBV3-2) to TRBJ2-7; 8 bases are shared with TRBD1. This CDR3 is built from 14 residues. Germline V CDR1 and CDR2: LGHDT, YNNKEL (reference sequence). Trimming took 2 bases from V and 3 from J; bases not matched to a gene: 3. CDR3 sequence (DNA): TGTGCCAGCAGCCAACTGGACAGGGTCTACGAGCAGTACTTC. Translating gives CASSQLDRVYEQYF.

The genes are TRBV29-1 and TRBJ1-4, with 7 bases that match TRBD1. Per the germline V gene, CDR1 is SQVTM and CDR2 is ANQGSEA. The V and J ends lost 7 bases and 5 bases, in that order; junction bases with no gene match: 7. This CDR3 comprises 13 residues. CDR3 residues: CSARDRQNEKLFF. In DNA, the CDR3 is TGCAGCGCCCGGGACAGACAGAATGAAAAACTGTTTTTT.

The chain uses TRBV27 and TRBJ1-6, with D uncertain. V lost 1 base, J lost 9 bases, and 13 bases lay in between. This CDR3 is 15 amino acids long. Germline V gives CDR1 MNHEY, CDR2 SMNVEV (reference sequence). CDR3 in DNA: TGTGCCAGCAGTTTATTGGGCATCATGGGTTCACCCCTCCACTTT. Translating gives CASSLLGIMGSPLHF.

The genes are TRBV19 and TRBJ1-2; maybe TRBD1 (6 bases). The V gene's germline CDR1 is LNHDA and CDR2 SQIVND (reference sequence). This CDR3 spans 16 amino acids. Trimming removed 3 bases at V and 2 bases at J, with 16 bases between. In nucleotides, the CDR3 is TGTGCCAGTAGTATGTCGACAGGACCAGGGAACTATGGCTACACCTTC. Amino acids: CASSMSTGPGNYGYTF.

V is TRBV19 and J is TRBJ2-1; D gene ambiguous. CDR3 size: 11 residues. V was trimmed by 5 bases and J by 6 bases, leaving 5 bases between them. Germline CDR1 and CDR2: LNHDA and SQIVND (reference sequence). The CDR3 nucleotides are TGTGCCAGTAGTTTCATCAATGAGCAGTTCTTC. It encodes CASSFINEQFF.